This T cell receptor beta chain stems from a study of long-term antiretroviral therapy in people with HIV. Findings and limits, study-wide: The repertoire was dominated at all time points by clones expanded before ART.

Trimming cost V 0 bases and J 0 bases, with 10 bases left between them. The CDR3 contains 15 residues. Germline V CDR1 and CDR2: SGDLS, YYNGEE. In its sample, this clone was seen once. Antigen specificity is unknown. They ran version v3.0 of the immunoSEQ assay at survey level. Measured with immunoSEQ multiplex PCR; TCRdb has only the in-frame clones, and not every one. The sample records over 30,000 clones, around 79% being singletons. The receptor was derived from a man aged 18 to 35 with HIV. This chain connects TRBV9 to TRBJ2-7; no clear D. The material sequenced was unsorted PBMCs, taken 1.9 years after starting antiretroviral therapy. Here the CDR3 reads CASSVGAGGSYEQYF. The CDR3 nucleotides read TGTGCCAGCAGCGTAGGCGCAGGTGGCTCCTACGAGCAGTACTTC.